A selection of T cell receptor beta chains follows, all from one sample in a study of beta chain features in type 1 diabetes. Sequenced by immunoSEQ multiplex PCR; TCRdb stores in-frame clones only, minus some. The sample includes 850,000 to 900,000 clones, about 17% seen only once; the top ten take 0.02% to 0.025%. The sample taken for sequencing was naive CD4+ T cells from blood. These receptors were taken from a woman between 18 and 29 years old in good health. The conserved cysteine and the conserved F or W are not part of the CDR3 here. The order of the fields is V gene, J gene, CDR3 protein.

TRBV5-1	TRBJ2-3	ASSISQDTQY
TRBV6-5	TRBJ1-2	ASSYLGQGHGYT
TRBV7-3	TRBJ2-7	ASSLTPLAGGAREQY
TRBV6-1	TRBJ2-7	ASSVSPGQGSRREQY
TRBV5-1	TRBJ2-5	ASTGQGIGETQY
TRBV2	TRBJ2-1	ATFQGLAGHNEQF
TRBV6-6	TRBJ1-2	ASSYSRGGPNA
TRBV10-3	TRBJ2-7	AISELMGYEQY
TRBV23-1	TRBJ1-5	ASSGTGNPGGHQPQH
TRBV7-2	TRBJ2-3	ASRPGATDTQY
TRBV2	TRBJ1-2	ASNPDREGYT
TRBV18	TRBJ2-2	ASSPRLPSATGELF
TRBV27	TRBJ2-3	ASSLSRGSTDTQY
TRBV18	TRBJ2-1	ASSPPSTNEQF
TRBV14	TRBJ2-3	ASSQGPSRTDTQY
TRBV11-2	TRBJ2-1	ASSRMGNEQF
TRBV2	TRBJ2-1	ASTLGDYSGNEQF
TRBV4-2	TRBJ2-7	ASSQDARSSYEQY
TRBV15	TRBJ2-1	ATSRGLAGGKGEQF
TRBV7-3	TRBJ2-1	ASSLLGTNFNEQF
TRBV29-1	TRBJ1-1	SDSGGGTEAF
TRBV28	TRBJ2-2	ASSFRVKHTGELF
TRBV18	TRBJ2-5	ASSPGSFQETQY
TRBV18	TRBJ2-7	ASSPAGGSYEQY
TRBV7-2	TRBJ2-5	ASSFRQVGTQY
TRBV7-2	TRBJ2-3	ASSLFLAGPDTQY
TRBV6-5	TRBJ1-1	ASRQGSEAF
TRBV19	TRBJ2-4	ASGTGLLNIQY
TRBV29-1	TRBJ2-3	SVVRGVDTQY
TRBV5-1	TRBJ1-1	ASSLTGVLSEAF
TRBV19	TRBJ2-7	ASSIASVGEQY
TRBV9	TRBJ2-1	ASSPIGLAVYNEQF
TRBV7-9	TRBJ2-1	ASSHKTSYNEQF
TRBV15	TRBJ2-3	ATSRGTGGNTQY
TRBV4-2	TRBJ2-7	ASSQGGGTPYEQY
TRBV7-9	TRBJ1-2	ASSLKGVPGLSYGYT
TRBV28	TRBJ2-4	ASSFVRSNIQY
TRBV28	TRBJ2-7	ASSLPGAGEQY
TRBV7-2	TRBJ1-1	ASSDPGRGRDTEAF
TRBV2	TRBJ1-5	ACQADNQPQH
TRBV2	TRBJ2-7	ASSRDEQY
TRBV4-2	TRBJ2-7	ASSLTGGTYEQY